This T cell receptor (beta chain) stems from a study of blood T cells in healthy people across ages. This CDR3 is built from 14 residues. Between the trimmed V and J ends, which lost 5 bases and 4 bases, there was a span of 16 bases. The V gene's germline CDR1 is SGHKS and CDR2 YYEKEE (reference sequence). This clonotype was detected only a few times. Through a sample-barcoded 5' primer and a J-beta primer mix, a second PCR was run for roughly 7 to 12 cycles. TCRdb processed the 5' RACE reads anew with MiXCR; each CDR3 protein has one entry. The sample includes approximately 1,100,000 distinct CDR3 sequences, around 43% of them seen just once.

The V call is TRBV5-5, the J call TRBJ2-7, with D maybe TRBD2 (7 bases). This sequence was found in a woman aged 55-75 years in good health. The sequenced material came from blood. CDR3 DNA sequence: TGTGCCAGCAGTCCCCCACAGGGAGGGTACGAGCAGTACTTC. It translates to CASSPPQGGYEQYF.